The 18 T cell receptor beta chains in this list originate from one sample, sequenced in a study of blood T cell repertoires in COVID-19. Using immunoSEQ multiplex PCR, the repertoire was profiled, and TCRdb retains in-frame clones only, with some absent. Here the sample spans more than 85,000 clones, around 80% being singletons. The sequencing sample was made of peripheral blood. The receptors originated from a woman of 80 years or more with acute or convalescent COVID-19.

J is TRBJ2-1 and V is TRBV15; D is unclear. Germline V gives CDR1 LNHNV, CDR2 YYDKDF (reference sequence). The V and J ends lost 2 bases and 4 bases respectively, with 12 bases between them. The CDR3 totals 15 residues. Here the CDR3 reads CATSRRRQDYNEQFF. CDR3 in DNA: TGTGCCACCAGCAGAAGACGGCAGGATTACAATGAGCAGTTCTTC. Variable domain in full (rest from reference TRBV15 and TRBJ2-1): DAMVIQNPRYQVTQFGKPVTLSCSQTLNHNVMYWYQQKSSQAPKLLFHYYDKDFNNEADTPDNFQSRRPNTSFCFLDIRSPGLGDTAMYLCATSRRRQDYNEQFFGPGTRLTVL.

V and J are TRBV6-1 and TRBJ2-5, with D hard to call. The V end was cut by 0 bases, the J end by 1 base, with 9 bases between. Germline V lookup: CDR1 MNHNS, CDR2 SASEGT. The CDR3 covers 15 residues. The CDR3 sequence is CASSEATRFQETQYF. In DNA, the CDR3 is TGTGCCAGCAGTGAAGCGACGAGGTTCCAAGAGACCCAGTACTTC.

This rearrangement joins TRBV1 to TRBJ2-7; the D call in the table, TRBD2, was not verified against the DNA. TRBV1 is a recognized pseudogene. The CDR3 loop spans 14 amino acids. The CDR3 DNA reads as TGCACCAGCAGCCAACACCTAGCGGGAGGGGAGCAGTACGTC. Amino acids: CTSSQHLAGGEQYV.

The chain recombines TRBV10-2 with TRBJ2-7; possibly TRBD2 for D (6 bases). The CDR3 extends over 13 amino acids. Looked up from germline, CDR1 is WSHSY and CDR2 is SAAADI. V gave up 2 bases and J gave up 5 bases, with 10 bases separating them. The CDR3: CASSEGGRNEQYV. As DNA, the CDR3 is TGCGCCAGCAGTGAGGGAGGGAGGAACGAGCAGTACGTC.

This clone was picked up a small number of times. Different DNA sequences within this sample yield the same CDR3. This chain links TRBV2 with TRBJ2-3, with 10 bases fitting TRBD2. The CDR3 extends over 15 amino acids. Germline assignment: CDR1 SNHLY and CDR2 FYNNEI. J gave up 0 bases and V 4 bases, and 1 base lay outside the gene matches. The DNA for the CDR3 is TGTGCCAGCAGTGGGACTAGCGGTAGCACAGATACGCAGTATTTT. Its translation is CASSGTSGSTDTQYF.

This rearrangement joins TRBV27 to TRBJ2-3; TRBD1 might be the D (6 bases). V lost 4 bases and J 8 bases, leaving 19 bases between the germline ends. CDR1 is MNHEY, CDR2 SMNVEV, per germline (reference sequence). CDR3 length: 15 residues. The CDR3 protein is CASSSTWGQYGTQYF. The CDR3 DNA follows: TGTGCCAGCAGTTCTACATGGGGACAATATGGTACGCAGTATTTT.

The chain joins TRBV11-2 to TRBJ2-7, with D possibly matching TRBD2 (6 bases). The CDR3 has 12 amino acids. Germline CDR1 and CDR2: SGHAT and FQNNGV. Trimming stripped 5 bases from V and 4 bases from J, with 9 bases between. The CDR3 region is CASSHREYEQYF. As DNA, the CDR3 is TGTGCCAGCAGCCACCGGGAGTACGAGCAGTACTTC.

This sequence joins TRBV5-5 and TRBJ2-7, with TRBD1 identical over 8 bases. The V segment lost 3 bases and the J segment 4 bases; nucleotides outside the gene matches: 12. Germline loops: CDR1 SGHKS, CDR2 YYEKEE (reference sequence). The CDR3 is made up of 16 amino acids. The CDR3 DNA follows: TGTGCCAGCAGCTGGGCTCCAGGGGGCGATCGATACGAGCAGTACGTC. Translated: CASSWAPGGDRYEQYV.

This clone appeared a few times. The gene calls are TRBV11-2 and TRBJ1-1, with 10 positions matching TRBD1. V was pared by 5 bases and J by 3 bases, with 15 bases of the junction left unmatched. Germline CDR1 and CDR2: SGHAT and FQNNGV. The CDR3 has 18 amino acids. CDR3 nucleotides: TGTGCCAGCAGCGCGCCCGGGACAGGGGTTTGGCTTGACACTGAAGCTTTCTTT. It encodes CASSAPGTGVWLDTEAFF.

This rearrangement joins TRBV23-1 to TRBJ2-3, with TRBD2 matching over 8 bases. TRBV23-1 is assigned to the ORF class and has an uncertain function. Unmatched junction bases numbered 15, after V lost 7 bases and J lost 0 bases. The CDR3 runs 18 residues. This chain's CDR3 is CASKLGTSGSVSTDTQYF. The CDR3 region has the DNA TGCGCCAGCAAGTTAGGGACTAGTGGTAGTGTTAGCACAGATACGCAGTATTTT.

The chain combines TRBV5-1 with TRBJ1-2; TRBD1 matches 12 bases. This CDR3 has 15 residues. The germline V gene has CDR1 SGHRS and CDR2 YFSETQ. V shed 5 bases, J shed 9 bases, and the junction held 11 bases outside the gene matches. DNA for the CDR3: TGCGCCAGCAGTCGTGAGGGACAGGGGGCGTATAGCTACACCTTC. Its protein is CASSREGQGAYSYTF.

The V call is TRBV2, the J call TRBJ1-1; no firm D call. This CDR3 contains 11 residues. CDR1 and CDR2 (germline): SNHLY, FYNNEI. V lost 9 bases, J lost 4 bases, and 9 bases lay in between. CDR3 DNA sequence: TGTGCCAGGTCGCACGGCACTGAAGCTTTCTTT. Protein: CARSHGTEAFF.

The chain recombines TRBV24-1 with TRBJ1-1; D gene uncertain. Germline CDR1 is KGHDR and CDR2 is SFDVKD. The CDR3 consists of 13 residues. Trimming stripped 4 bases from V and 10 bases from J, with 15 bases between. The CDR3 loop reads CATSDPSDRGAFF. CDR3 coding DNA: TGTGCCACCAGTGACCCATCCGACCGGGGAGCTTTCTTT.

The chain recombines TRBV6-5 with TRBJ2-2, with 9 bases aligning to TRBD1. Germline values: CDR1 MNHEY, CDR2 SVGAGI. This CDR3 is built from 15 residues. After removal of 7 bases from V and 0 bases from J, the junction contained 3 bases not matched to a gene. CDR3 sequence: CASIRQGANTGELFF. In DNA, the CDR3 is TGTGCCAGCATCCGACAGGGGGCGAACACCGGGGAGCTGTTTTTT.

The chain joins TRBV2 to TRBJ1-1; D not resolved. Trimming took 6 bases from V and 0 from J, leaving 8 bases between them. Germline V gene lookup returns CDR1 SNHLY and CDR2 FYNNEI. The CDR3 has 13 amino acids. Here the CDR3 reads CASRTNLNTEAFF. The CDR3 DNA is TGTGCCAGCAGAACTAACTTGAACACTGAAGCTTTCTTT.

V is TRBV19 and J is TRBJ2-7, with 13 bases identical to TRBD2. CDR1 LNHDA and CDR2 SQIVND come from the germline V gene (reference sequence). CDR3 length: 14 amino acids. Unmatched junction bases numbered 0, after V lost 1 base and J lost 6 bases. CDR3 loop: CASSIGLAGGEQYF. The CDR3 bases are TGTGCCAGTAGTATAGGACTAGCGGGAGGCGAGCAGTACTTC.

This clone has a handful of counts. The V gene is TRBV29-1, the J gene TRBJ2-3, with D maybe TRBD2 (5 bases). Trimming took off 0 bases at V and 0 bases at J, with 10 bases between the two ends. CDR3 length: 15 amino acids. CDR1 is SQVTM, CDR2 ANQGSEA, per germline. The CDR3 nucleotides read TGCAGCGTTGAAGATCGGACTCTAAGCACAGATACGCAGTATTTT. Its protein is CSVEDRTLSTDTQYF.

This clone has more than one count but fewer than ten. This chain uses TRBV19 with TRBJ2-2; tentative D call: TRBD1 (6 bases). The V end was cut by 3 bases, the J end by 2 bases, with 13 bases between. The V gene's germline CDR1 is LNHDA and CDR2 SQIVND (reference sequence). The CDR3 has 16 residues. CDR3 amino acids: CASSIFRTENTGELFF. CDR3 bases: TGTGCCAGTAGTATTTTCCGGACAGAAAACACCGGGGAGCTGTTTTTT.